Shown below are 22 T cell receptor beta chains from a single sample sequenced in a study of CD8 T cells in Susac syndrome. Reverse transcription of about 0.5 to 1 ug RNA used random hexamers. Using its own MiXCR run on the immunoSEQ multiplex PCR reads, TCRdb lists one record per CDR3 protein. The sample lists about 140,000 distinct CDR3 sequences; over 90% were seen once. The sample taken for sequencing was CD8+ T cells from PBMCs. The receptor source for this set is a human donor with Susac syndrome.

The chain couples TRBV12-3 or TRBV12-4 to TRBJ1-2; D ambiguous. The ends were cut back, 5 bases at V and 0 bases at J, with 13 bases in the middle. This CDR3 region has 15 residues. This CDR3 reads CASSPLEDPNYGYTF. Here the CDR3 DNA reads TGTGCCAGCAGTCCTCTAGAGGACCCTAACTATGGCTACACCTTC.

This chain joins TRBV3-1 and TRBJ2-3; 7 bases agree with TRBD1. V was pared by 3 bases and J by 5 bases, with 5 bases of the junction left unmatched. CDR1 and CDR2 from the germline V gene are LGHDT and YNNKEL (reference sequence). This CDR3 has 14 residues. CDR3 amino acids: CASSQTGIQDTQYF. In DNA form, the CDR3 reads TGTGCCAGCAGCCAGACAGGGATTCAAGATACGCAGTATTTT.

The chain has TRBV7-8 and TRBJ2-5, with D possibly being TRBD1 (5 bases). From germline, CDR1 is SGHVS and CDR2 FQNEAQ. This CDR3 has 15 amino acids. V was trimmed by 7 bases and J by 7 bases, leaving 22 bases between them. The CDR3 sequence: CASIQVGYNQGTQYF. CDR3 DNA: TGTGCCAGCATCCAAGTGGGATACAACCAGGGGACCCAGTACTTC.

The chain has TRBV7-9 and TRBJ2-1, with 9 bases lining up with TRBD2. This CDR3 is 14 amino acids long. CDR1 and CDR2 (germline): SEHNR, FQNEAQ (reference sequence). J gave up 9 bases and V 2 bases, and 5 bases lay outside the gene matches. The CDR3 loop is CASSLIAGVSEQFF. In nucleotides, the CDR3 is TGTGCCAGCAGCTTAATAGCGGGAGTCAGTGAGCAGTTCTTC.

The chain links TRBV29-1 to TRBJ1-2, with 9 bases matching TRBD1. Germline trimming cut 4 bases from V and 6 bases from J; bases unmatched to any gene: 9. CDR1 and CDR2 (germline): SQVTM, ANQGSEA. The CDR3 spans 14 residues. CDR3 region: CSVGARRTGDGYTF. DNA for the CDR3: TGCAGCGTTGGCGCCCGTAGGACAGGGGATGGCTACACCTTC.

The V call is TRBV6-5, the J call TRBJ2-3; 10 bases line up with TRBD2. J was trimmed by 5 bases and V by 6 bases; bases with no gene match: 5. The CDR3 extends over 14 amino acids. Germline V gene lookup returns CDR1 MNHEY and CDR2 SVGAGI. DNA for the CDR3: TGTGCCAGCAGCTCAGCGGGGGGGGGAGATACGCAGTATTTT. Protein product: CASSSAGGGDTQYF.

The CDR3 DNA is TGCGCCAGCAGCTCAGGGGCGACTGGGGGTCTTGAAGCTTTCTTT. It encodes CASSSGATGGLEAFF. The chain couples TRBV5-1 to TRBJ1-1, with D perhaps TRBD1 (6 bases). The CDR3 spans 15 residues. Trimming removed 3 bases from V and 7 bases from J, with 19 bases in between. The V gene's germline CDR1 is SGHRS and CDR2 YFSETQ.

The chain recombines TRBV9 with TRBJ1-1; D is ambiguous. Trimming shortened V by 4 bases and J by 4 bases, and 11 bases separated the two germline ends. CDR3 length equals 13 residues. CDR1 is SGDLS, CDR2 YYNGEE, per germline. The CDR3 nucleotides are TGTGCCAGCAGCCCCGATTCCGGCACTGAAGCTTTCTTT. Its protein product is CASSPDSGTEAFF.

The rearrangement links TRBV2 to TRBJ2-7; D may be TRBD1 (5 bases). Trimming removed 6 bases at V and 3 bases at J, with 24 bases between. Germline CDR1 and CDR2: SNHLY and FYNNEI. The CDR3 has 17 amino acids. The CDR3: CASRTAPDTSNDYEQYF. In DNA form, the CDR3 reads TGTGCCAGCAGGACGGCCCCGGACACTTCCAACGACTACGAGCAGTACTTC.

The CDR3 reads CASSYPSETSGRNTGELFF. The DNA for the CDR3 is TGTGCCAGCAGTTACCCCTCTGAGACTAGCGGGAGGAACACCGGGGAGCTGTTTTTT. The gene calls are TRBV6-5 and TRBJ2-2; TRBD2 matches 12 bases. Germline CDR1 MNHEY, CDR2 SVGAGI. This CDR3 region has 19 residues. V was clipped by 2 bases and J by 1 base; unmatched bases: 8.

This chain links TRBV5-6 with TRBJ1-5, with no clear D. The germline gives CDR1 SGHDT, CDR2 YYEEEE. The CDR3 runs 15 residues. V lost 0 bases and J 0 bases, leaving 7 bases between the germline ends. CDR3 bases: TGTGCCAGCAGCTTGGGGAAAAATAGCAATCAGCCCCAGCATTTT. Amino acids: CASSLGKNSNQPQHF.

This clonotype was seen a single time. The chain joins TRBV6-5 to TRBJ1-1; maybe TRBD1 (5 bases). Looked up from germline, CDR1 is MNHEY and CDR2 is SVGAGI. CDR3 length equals 13 residues. V was clipped by 6 bases and J by 5 bases, with 13 bases between them. CDR3 sequence: CASSLAWGTEAFF. CDR3 coding DNA: TGTGCCAGCAGCCTGGCTTGGGGGACTGAAGCTTTCTTT.

This sequence joins TRBV20-1 and TRBJ1-1; a weak D match, TRBD1 (5 bases). Trimming took off 3 bases at V and 6 bases at J, with 14 bases between the two ends. Looked up from germline, CDR1 is DFQATT and CDR2 is SNEGSKA (reference sequence). This CDR3 contains 13 residues. CDR3 protein: CSARTQGFPEAFF. In DNA form, the CDR3 reads TGCAGTGCTAGGACGCAGGGATTTCCTGAAGCTTTCTTT.

The gene calls are TRBV5-1 and TRBJ2-1; 10 bases align to TRBD2. With V trimmed by 4 bases and J by 0 bases, 4 bases remained unmatched. This CDR3 region has 16 residues. Germline assignment: CDR1 SGHRS and CDR2 YFSETQ. CDR3 sequence reads: CASSVWTSGSYNEQFF. The CDR3 DNA is TGCGCCAGCAGCGTTTGGACTAGCGGCTCCTACAATGAGCAGTTCTTC. Looking up the rest from reference TRBV5-1 and TRBJ2-1 gives the full variable domain: KAGVTQTPRYLIKTRGQQVTLSCSPISGHRSVSWYQQTPGQGLQFLFEYFSETQRNKGNFPGRFSGRQFSNSRSEMNVSTLELGDSALYLCASSVWTSGSYNEQFFGPGTRLTVL.

This rearrangement joins TRBV27 to TRBJ2-7, with TRBD2 matching over 7 bases. Germline trimming cut 8 bases from V and 7 bases from J; bases unmatched to any gene: 17. The CDR3 is 15 amino acids. Germline CDR1 reads MNHEY; CDR2 reads SMNVEV (reference sequence). The CDR3 spells CASDIRAGVSDEQYF. CDR3 in DNA: TGTGCCAGCGATATCAGGGCGGGAGTTTCTGATGAGCAGTACTTC.

This clonotype was detected once. The chain couples TRBV12-3 or TRBV12-4 to TRBJ1-3, with D unclear. Trimming stripped 6 bases from V and 0 bases from J, with 6 bases between. The CDR3 loop spans 13 amino acids. Here the CDR3 DNA reads TGTGCCAGCAGCCAAGACTCTGGAAACACCATATATTTT. Translation gives CASSQDSGNTIYF.

V gene TRBV4-1 combines with J gene TRBJ2-7, with D perhaps matching TRBD2 (6 bases). The length of the CDR3 is 14 residues. Germline CDR1 reads MGHRA; CDR2 reads YSYEKL. V was pared by 5 bases and J by 3 bases, with 14 bases between. CDR3 DNA sequence: TGCGCCAGCAGCTCCTACGGGGGAGACTACGAGCAGTACTTC. Protein sequence: CASSSYGGDYEQYF.

V is TRBV13 and J is TRBJ2-7; unclear D gene. V shed 3 bases and J shed 5 bases, with 14 bases lying between them. Germline assignment: CDR1 PRHDT and CDR2 FYEKMQ (reference sequence). This CDR3 region has 14 residues. CDR3 in amino acids: CASSLGTSPHEQYF. The CDR3 DNA sequence: TGTGCCAGCAGCTTGGGTACAAGTCCCCACGAGCAGTACTTC. Using reference TRBV13 and TRBJ2-7 for the parts outside the CDR3, the full variable domain is AAGVIQSPRHLIKEKRETATLKCYPIPRHDTVYWYQQGPGQDPQFLISFYEKMQSDKGSIPDRFSAQQFSDYHSELNMSSLELGDSALYFCASSLGTSPHEQYFGPGTRLTVT.

The chain couples TRBV4-1 to TRBJ1-5; TRBD1 agrees at 7 bases. The CDR3 is made up of 18 amino acids. Germline V gene data show CDR1 as MGHRA and CDR2 as YSYEKL. V shed 1 base, J shed 1 base, and the junction held 10 bases outside the gene matches. CDR3 protein: CASSQVLRQGGSNQPQHF. CDR3 bases: TGCGCCAGCAGCCAAGTTCTCCGACAGGGTGGCAGCAATCAGCCCCAGCATTTT.

As concerns this clonotype: No DNA is shown, since the ends of the CDR3 on it are uncertain; the CDR3 is the one TCRdb lists. J is TRBJ2-1 and V is TRBV29-1; the table's TRBD2 call for D was not verified on the DNA. 13 amino acids form the CDR3, both terminal residues included. CDR1 is SQVTM and CDR2 is ANQGSEA in the germline V gene. CDR3 sequence reads: CSVPPVASGSPGF.

This clonotype was observed a single time. This chain joins TRBV9 and TRBJ1-1; TRBD1 agrees at 7 bases. This CDR3 contains 14 residues. Germline trimming cut 2 bases from V and 4 bases from J; bases unmatched to any gene: 5. Germline loops: CDR1 SGDLS, CDR2 YYNGEE. The DNA of the CDR3 is TGTGCCAGCAGCGTCCAGGGGGTTGGCACTGAAGCTTTCTTT. Translation gives CASSVQGVGTEAFF.

The genes are TRBV3-1 and TRBJ1-1, with TRBD1 as a possible D gene (5 bases). The CDR3 has 13 amino acids. Trimming removed 2 bases at V and 2 bases at J, with 6 bases between. Germline V gene lookup returns CDR1 LGHDT and CDR2 YNNKEL (reference sequence). The CDR3 sequence is CASSQQGNTEAFF. The CDR3 coding sequence is TGTGCCAGCAGCCAACAGGGCAACACTGAAGCTTTCTTT.